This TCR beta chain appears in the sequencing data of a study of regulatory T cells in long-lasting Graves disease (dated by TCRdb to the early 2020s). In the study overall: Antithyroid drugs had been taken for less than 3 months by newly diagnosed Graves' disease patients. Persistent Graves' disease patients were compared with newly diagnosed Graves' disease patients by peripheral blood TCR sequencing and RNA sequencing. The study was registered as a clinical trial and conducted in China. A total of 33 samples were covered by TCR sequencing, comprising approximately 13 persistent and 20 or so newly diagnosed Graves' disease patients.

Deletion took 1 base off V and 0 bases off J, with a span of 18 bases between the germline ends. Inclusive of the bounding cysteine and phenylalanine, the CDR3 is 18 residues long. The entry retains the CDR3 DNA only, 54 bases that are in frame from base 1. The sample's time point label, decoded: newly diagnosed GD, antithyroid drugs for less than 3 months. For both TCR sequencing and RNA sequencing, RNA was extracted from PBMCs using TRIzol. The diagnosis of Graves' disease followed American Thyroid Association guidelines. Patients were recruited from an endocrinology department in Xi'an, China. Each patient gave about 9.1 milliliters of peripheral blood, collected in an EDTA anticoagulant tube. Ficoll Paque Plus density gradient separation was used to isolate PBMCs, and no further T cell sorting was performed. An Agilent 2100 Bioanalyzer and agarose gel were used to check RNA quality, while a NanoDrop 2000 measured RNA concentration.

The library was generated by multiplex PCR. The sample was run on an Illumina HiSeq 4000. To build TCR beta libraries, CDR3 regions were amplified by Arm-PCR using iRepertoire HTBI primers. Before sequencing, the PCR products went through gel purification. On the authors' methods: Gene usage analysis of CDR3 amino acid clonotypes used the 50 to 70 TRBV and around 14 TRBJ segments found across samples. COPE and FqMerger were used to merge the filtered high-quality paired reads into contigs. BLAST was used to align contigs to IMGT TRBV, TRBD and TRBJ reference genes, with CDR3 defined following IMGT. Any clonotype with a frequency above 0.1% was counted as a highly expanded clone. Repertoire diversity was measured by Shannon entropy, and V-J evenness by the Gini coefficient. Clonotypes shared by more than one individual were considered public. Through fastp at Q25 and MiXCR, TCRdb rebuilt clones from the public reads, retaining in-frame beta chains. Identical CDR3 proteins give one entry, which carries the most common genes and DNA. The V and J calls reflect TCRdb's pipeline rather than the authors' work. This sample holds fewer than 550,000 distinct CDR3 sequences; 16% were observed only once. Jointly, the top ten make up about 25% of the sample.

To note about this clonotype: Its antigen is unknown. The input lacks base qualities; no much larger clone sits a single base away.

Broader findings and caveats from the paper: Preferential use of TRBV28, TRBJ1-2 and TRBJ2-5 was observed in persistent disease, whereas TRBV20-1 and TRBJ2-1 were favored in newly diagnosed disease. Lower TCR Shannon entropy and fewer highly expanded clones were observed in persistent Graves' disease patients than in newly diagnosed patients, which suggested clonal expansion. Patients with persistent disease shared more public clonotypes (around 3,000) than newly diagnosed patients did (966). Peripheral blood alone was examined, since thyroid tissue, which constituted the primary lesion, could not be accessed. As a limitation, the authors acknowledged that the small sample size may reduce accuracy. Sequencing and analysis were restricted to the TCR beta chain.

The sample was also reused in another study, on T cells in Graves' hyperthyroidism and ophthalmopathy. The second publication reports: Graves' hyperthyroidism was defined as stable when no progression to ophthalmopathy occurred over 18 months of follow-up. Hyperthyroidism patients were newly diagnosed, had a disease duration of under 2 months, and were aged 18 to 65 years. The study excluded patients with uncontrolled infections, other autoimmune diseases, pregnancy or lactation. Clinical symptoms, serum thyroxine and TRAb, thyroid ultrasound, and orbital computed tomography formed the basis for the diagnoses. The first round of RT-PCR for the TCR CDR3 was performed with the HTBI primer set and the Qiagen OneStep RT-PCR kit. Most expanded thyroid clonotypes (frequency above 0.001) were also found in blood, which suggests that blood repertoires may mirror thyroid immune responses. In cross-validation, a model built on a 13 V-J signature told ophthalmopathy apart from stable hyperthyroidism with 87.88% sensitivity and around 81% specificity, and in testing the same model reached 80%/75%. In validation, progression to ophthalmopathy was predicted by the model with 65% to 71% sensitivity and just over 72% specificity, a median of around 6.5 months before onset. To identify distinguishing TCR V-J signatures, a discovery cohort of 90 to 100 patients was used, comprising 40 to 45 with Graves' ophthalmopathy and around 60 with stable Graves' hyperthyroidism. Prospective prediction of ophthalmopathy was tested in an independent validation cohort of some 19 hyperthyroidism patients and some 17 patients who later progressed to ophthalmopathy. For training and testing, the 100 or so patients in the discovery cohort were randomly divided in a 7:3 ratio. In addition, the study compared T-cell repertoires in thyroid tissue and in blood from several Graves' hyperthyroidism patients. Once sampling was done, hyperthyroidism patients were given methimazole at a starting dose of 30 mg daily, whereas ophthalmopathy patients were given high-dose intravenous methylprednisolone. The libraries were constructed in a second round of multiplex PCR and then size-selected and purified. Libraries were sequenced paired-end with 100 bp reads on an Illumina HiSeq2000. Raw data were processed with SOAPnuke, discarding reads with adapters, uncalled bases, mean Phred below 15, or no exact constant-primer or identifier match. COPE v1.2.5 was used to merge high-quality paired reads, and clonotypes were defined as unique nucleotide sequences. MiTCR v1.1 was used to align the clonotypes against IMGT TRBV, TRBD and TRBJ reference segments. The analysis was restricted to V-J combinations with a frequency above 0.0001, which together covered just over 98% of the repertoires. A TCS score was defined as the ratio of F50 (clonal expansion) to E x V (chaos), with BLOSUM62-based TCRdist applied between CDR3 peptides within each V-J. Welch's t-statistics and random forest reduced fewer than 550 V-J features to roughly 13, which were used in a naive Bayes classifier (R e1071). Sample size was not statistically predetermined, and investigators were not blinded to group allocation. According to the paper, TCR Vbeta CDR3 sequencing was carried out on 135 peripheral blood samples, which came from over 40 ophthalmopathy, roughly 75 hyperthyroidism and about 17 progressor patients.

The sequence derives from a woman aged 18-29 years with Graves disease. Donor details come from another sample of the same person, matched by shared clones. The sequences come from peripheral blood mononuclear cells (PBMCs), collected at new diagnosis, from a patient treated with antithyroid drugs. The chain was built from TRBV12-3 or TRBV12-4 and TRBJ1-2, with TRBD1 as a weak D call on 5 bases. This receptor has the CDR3 CASSLGTRWGRANYGYTF. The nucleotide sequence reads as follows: TGTGCCAGCAGTTTAGGAACGCGGTGGGGCCGAGCTAACTATGGCTACACCTTC.